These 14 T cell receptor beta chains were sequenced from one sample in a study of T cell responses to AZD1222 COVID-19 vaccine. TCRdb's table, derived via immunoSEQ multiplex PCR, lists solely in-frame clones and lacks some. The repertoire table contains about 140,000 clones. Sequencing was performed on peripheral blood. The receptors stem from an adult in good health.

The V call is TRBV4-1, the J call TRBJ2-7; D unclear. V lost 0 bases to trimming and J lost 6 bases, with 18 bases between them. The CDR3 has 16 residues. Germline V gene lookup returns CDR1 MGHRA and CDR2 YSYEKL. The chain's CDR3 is CASSQEGVLPGLEQYF. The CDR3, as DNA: TGCGCCAGCAGCCAAGAGGGTGTGCTCCCCGGGCTCGAGCAGTACTTC.

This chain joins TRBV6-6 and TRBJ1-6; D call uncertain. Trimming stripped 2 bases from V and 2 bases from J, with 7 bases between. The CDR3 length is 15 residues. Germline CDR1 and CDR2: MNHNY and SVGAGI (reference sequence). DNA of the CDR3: TGTGCCAGCAGTTACAGGGAAGCCTATAATTCACCCCTCCACTTT. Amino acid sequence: CASSYREAYNSPLHF.

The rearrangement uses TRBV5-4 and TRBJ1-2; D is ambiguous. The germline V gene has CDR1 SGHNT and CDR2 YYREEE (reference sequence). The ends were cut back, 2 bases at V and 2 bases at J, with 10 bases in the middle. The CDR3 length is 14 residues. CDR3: CASSFWGSNYGYTF. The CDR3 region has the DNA TGTGCCAGCAGCTTCTGGGGATCGAACTATGGCTACACCTTC.

The CDR3: CASSYGTERYEQYF. CDR3 in DNA: TGTGCCAGCAGTTACGGGACAGAGCGCTACGAGCAGTACTTC. This sequence joins TRBV6-5 and TRBJ2-7; 7 bases are a match to TRBD1. The ends lost 2 bases at V and 3 bases at J; junction bases unmatched: 4. CDR3 size: 14 residues. Per the germline V gene, CDR1 is MNHEY and CDR2 is SVGAGI.

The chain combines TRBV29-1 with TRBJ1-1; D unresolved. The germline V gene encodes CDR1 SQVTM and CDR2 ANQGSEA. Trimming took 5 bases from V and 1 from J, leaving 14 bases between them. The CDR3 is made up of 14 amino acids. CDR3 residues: CSVLEVPGNTEAFF. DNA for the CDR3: TGCAGCGTTCTGGAGGTCCCTGGGAACACTGAAGCTTTCTTT.

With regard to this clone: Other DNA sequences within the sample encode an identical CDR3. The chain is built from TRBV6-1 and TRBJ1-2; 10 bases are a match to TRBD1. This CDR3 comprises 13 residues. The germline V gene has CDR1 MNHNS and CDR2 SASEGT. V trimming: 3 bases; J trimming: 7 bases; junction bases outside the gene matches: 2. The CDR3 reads CASSDRDRGGYTF. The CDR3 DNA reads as TGTGCCAGCAGTGACCGGGACAGGGGTGGCTACACCTTC.

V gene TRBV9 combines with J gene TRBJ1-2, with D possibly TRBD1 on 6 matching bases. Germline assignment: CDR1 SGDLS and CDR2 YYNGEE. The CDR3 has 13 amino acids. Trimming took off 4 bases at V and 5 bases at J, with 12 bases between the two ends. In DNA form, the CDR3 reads TGTGCCAGCAGCATCTCGACAGGATATGGCTACACCTTC. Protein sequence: CASSISTGYGYTF. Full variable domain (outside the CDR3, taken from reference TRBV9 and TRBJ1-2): DSGVTQTPKHLITATGQRVTLRCSPRSGDLSVYWYQQSLDQGLQFLIQYYNGEERAKGNILERFSAQQFPDLHSELNLSSLELGDSALYFCASSISTGYGYTFGSGTRLTVV.

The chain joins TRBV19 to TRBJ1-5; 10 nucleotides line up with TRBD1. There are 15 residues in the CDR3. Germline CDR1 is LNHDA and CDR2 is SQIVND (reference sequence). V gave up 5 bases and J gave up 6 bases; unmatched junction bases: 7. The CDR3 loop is CASSGDRGQRQPQHF. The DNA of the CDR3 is TGTGCCAGTAGTGGGGACAGGGGCCAGCGTCAGCCCCAGCATTTT.

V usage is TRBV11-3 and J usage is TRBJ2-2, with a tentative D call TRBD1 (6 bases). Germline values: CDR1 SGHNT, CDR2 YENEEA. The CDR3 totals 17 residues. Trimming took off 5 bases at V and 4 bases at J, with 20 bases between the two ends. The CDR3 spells CASSSRLQGSGTGELFF. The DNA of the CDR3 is TGTGCCAGCAGCAGCCGATTACAGGGAAGTGGCACCGGGGAGCTGTTTTTT.

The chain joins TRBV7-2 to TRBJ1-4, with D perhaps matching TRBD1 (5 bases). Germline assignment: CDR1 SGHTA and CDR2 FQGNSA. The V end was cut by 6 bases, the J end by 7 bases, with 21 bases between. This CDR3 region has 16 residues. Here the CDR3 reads CASSPGGSPVIEKLFF. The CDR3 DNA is TGTGCCAGCAGTCCGGGGGGGAGTCCGGTCATTGAAAAACTGTTTTTT.

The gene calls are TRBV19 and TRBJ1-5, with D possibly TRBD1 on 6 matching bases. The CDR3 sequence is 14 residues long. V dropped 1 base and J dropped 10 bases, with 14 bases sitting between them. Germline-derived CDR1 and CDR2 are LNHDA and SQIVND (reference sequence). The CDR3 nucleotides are TGTGCCAGTAGTATAGCGGAGGGACACAACCCCCAGCATTTT. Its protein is CASSIAEGHNPQHF.

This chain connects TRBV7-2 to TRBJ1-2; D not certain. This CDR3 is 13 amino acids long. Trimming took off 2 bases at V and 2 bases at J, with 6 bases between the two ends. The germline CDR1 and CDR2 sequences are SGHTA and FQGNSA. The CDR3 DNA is TGTGCCAGCAGCTTACCGATAAACTATGGCTACACCTTC. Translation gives CASSLPINYGYTF.

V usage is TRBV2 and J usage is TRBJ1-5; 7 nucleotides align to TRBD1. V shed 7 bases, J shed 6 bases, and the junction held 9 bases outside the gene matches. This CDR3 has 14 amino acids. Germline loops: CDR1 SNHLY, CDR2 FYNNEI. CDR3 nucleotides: TGTGCCAGCACCCGACAGGGCGGTAGTCAGCCCCAGCATTTT. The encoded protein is CASTRQGGSQPQHF.

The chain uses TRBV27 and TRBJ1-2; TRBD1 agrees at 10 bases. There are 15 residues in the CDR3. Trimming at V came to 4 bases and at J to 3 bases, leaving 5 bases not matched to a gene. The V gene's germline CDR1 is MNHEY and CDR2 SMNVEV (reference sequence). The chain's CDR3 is CASSSRDRGDYGYTF. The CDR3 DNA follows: TGTGCCAGCAGTTCCCGGGACAGGGGAGACTATGGCTACACCTTC.